A single T cell receptor (beta chain) is shown here with its context. Its antigen is not identified. Per the germline V gene, CDR1 is GTSNPN and CDR2 is SVGIG (reference sequence). This CDR3 is built from 12 residues. V gave up 3 bases and J gave up 7 bases, with 12 bases separating them. Treatment noted: some 19 received Ad26.COV2.S at low or high dose, single or two shots; about five received placebo; per-sample allocation not given. Sampling took place 63 days after the first vaccine or placebo injection. Repertoires were generated with immunoSEQ multiplex PCR, while TCRdb's copy carries only in-frame clones and drops some. This sample yields 200,000 to 300,000 clones, of which approximately 87% are seen a single time; around 10% belongs to the top ten. The data derive from a study of Ad26.COV2.S vaccination and SARS-CoV-2 variants. Broader study findings: Post-vaccination breadth of spike-specific CD8+ and CD4+ T cell responses was reportedly substantial.

This TCR derives from a person aged 18-65 years who received the Ad26.COV2.S COVID-19 vaccine or a placebo. V gene TRBV30 combines with J gene TRBJ1-2; D is unresolved. The input for sequencing was peripheral blood, taken in a trial of Ad26.COV2.S vaccine versus placebo. The CDR3 region is CAWSRQAGGYTF. The CDR3 region has the DNA TGTGCCTGGAGCAGACAAGCCGGTGGCTACACCTTC.